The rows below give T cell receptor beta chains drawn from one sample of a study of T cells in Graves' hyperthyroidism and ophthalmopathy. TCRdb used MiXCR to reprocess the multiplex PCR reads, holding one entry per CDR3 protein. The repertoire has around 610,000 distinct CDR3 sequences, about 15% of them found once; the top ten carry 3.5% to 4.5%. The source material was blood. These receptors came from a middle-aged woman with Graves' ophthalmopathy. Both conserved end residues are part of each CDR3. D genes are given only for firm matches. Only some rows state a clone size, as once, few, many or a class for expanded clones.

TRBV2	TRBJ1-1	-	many	TGTGCCAGCAAGGCGGATAACATGAACACTGAAGCTTTCTTT	CASKADNMNTEAFF
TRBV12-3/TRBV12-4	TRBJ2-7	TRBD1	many	TGTGCCAGCAGTTCACAGGGGGGCTACGAGCAGTACTTC	CASSSQGGYEQYF
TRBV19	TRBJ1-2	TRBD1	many	TGTGCCAGTAGTAGCGCAACAACTCCGGGACAGCTCTATGGCTACACCTTC	CASSSATTPGQLYGYTF
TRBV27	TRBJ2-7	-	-	TGTGCCAGCAGTTTTCTGGGGATGGGGGAGCAGTACTTC	CASSFLGMGEQYF
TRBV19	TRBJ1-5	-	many	TGTGCCAGTAGTATGCAGGGTGATCAGCCCCAGCATTTT	CASSMQGDQPQHF
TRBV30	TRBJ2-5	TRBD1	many	TGTGCCTGGACAGGGGGCTCAGAGACCCAGTACTTC	CAWTGGSETQYF
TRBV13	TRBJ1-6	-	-	TGTGCCAGCAGCTTACGGGGGCGTGATAATTCACCCCTCCACTTT	CASSLRGRDNSPLHF
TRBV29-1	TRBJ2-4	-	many	TGCAGCGTTGAAGGAACAAAAAGGGGTCAGTACTTC	CSVEGTKRGQYF
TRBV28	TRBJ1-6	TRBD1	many	TGTGCCAGCAGTTTCGGGACAGGGGTTTCACCCCTCCACTTT	CASSFGTGVSPLHF
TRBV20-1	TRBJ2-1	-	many	TGCAGTGCTAGCGAAGGACTGATATACAATGAGCAGTTCTTC	CSASEGLIYNEQFF
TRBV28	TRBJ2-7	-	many	TGTGCCAGCAAGCAAGCAAGCTCCTACGAGCAGTACTTC	CASKQASSYEQYF
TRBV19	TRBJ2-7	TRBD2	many	TGTGCCAGTAGTGCACGGACTAGCGGTTTCTCCTACGAGCAGTACTTC	CASSARTSGFSYEQYF
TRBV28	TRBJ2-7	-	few	TGTGCCAGCAGTTTCGGTACTAGTTTTGACGAGCAGTACTTC	CASSFGTSFDEQYF
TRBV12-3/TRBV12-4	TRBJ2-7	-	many	TGTGCCAGCAGCATCATGGACGTGAGCTACGAGCAGTACTTC	CASSIMDVSYEQYF
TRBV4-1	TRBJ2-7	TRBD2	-	TGCGCCAGCAGCCAAGCTTTCCGGACTAGCGGGAGATACGAGCAGTACTTC	CASSQAFRTSGRYEQYF
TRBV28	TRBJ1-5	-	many	TGTGCCAGCAGTTTCCAGGGTATGGGCAATCAGCCCCAGCATTTT	CASSFQGMGNQPQHF
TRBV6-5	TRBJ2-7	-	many	TGTGCCAGCAGTTATAGGCTATCCGGCGAGCAGTACTTC	CASSYRLSGEQYF
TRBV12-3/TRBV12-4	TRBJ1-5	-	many	TGTGCCAGCAGCCTTAGTGGGGGGCATCAGCCCCAGCATTTT	CASSLSGGHQPQHF
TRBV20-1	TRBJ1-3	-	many	TGCAGTGCTACGGACCCGAGCTCTGGAAACACCATATATTTT	CSATDPSSGNTIYF
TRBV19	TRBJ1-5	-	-	TGTGCCAGTAGTATTACAGGGAACAATCAGCCCCAGCATTTT	CASSITGNNQPQHF
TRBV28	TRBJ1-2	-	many	TGTGCCAGCAGTGAACCGGGACAAGGTCCGGGGTTGGGCTACACCTTC	CASSEPGQGPGLGYTF
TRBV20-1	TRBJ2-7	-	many	TGCAGTGCTAGGGCAGACCACGAGCAGTACTTC	CSARADHEQYF
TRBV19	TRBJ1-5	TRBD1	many	TGTGCCAGTCATAGACGAGTTGCAGGGGGCGGGAGGGGTCAGCCCCAGCATTTT	CASHRRVAGGGRGQPQHF